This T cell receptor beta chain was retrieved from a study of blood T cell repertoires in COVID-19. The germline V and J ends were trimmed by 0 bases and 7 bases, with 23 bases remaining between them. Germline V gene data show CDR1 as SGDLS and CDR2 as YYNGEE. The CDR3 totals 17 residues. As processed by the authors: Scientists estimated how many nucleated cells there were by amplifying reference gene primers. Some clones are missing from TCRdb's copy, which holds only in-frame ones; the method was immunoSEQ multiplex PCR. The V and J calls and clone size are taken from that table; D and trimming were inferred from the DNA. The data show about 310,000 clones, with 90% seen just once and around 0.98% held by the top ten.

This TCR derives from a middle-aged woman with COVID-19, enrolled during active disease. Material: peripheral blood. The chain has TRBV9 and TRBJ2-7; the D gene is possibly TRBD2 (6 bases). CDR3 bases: TGTGCCAGCAGCGTAGATACTAGCAGCCCCCTCTCGGGAGAGCAGTACTTC. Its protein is CASSVDTSSPLSGEQYF.